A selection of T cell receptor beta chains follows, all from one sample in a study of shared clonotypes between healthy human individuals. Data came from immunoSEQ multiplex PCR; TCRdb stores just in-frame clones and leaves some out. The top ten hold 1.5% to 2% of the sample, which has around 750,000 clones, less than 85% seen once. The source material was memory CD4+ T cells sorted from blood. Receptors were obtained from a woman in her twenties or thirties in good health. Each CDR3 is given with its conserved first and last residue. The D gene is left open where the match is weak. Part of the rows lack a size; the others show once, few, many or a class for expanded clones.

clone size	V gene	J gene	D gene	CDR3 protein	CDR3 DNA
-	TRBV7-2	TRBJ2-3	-	CASSRESGYTDTQYF	TGTGCCAGCAGCCGCGAGAGCGGATACACAGATACGCAGTATTTT
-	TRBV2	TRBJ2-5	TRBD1	CASSEAVGTGQETQYF	TGTGCCAGCAGTGAAGCGGTAGGGACAGGACAAGAGACCCAGTACTTC
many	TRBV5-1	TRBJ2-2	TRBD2	CASSYASGGRIRNTGELFF	TGCGCCAGCAGCTATGCGAGTGGCGGGAGAATTCGGAACACCGGGGAGCTGTTTTTT
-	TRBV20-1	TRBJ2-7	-	CSASRSYEQYF	TGCAGTGCCTCCAGATCCTACGAGCAGTACTTC
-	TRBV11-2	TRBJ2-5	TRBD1	CASSTRQGGQETQYF	TGTGCCAGCAGCACTAGACAGGGGGGCCAAGAGACCCAGTACTTC
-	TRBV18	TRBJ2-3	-	CASSVSGVGATDTQYF	TGTGCCAGCTCGGTATCAGGGGTCGGGGCCACAGATACGCAGTATTTT
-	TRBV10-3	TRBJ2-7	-	CAISGTGAYEQYF	TGTGCCATCAGTGGTACGGGGGCCTACGAGCAGTACTTC
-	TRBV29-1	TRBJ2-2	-	CSVEWSPGELFF	TGCAGCGTTGAGTGGAGCCCGGGGGAGCTGTTTTTT
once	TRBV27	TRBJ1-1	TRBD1	CASSYRGMNTEAFF	TGTGCCAGCAGCTACAGGGGTATGAACACTGAAGCTTTCTTT
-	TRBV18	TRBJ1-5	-	CASSPRDGPNQPQHF	TGTGCCAGCTCACCTCGCGACGGTCCCAATCAGCCCCAGCATTTT
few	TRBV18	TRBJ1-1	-	CASSKQDDTEAFF	TGTGCCAGCTCAAAACAGGATGACACTGAAGCTTTCTTT
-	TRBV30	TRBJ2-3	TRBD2	CAWSARGTRQDTQYF	TGTGCCTGGAGCGCTCGGGGGACTAGGCAAGATACGCAGTATTTT
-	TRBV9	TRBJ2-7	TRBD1	CASGGTGPIYEQYF	TGTGCCAGCGGGGGGACAGGGCCCATCTACGAGCAGTACTTC
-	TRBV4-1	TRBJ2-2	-	CASKGSNIKGLFF	TGCGCCAGCAAGGGGTCAAATATTAAGGGGCTGTTTTTT
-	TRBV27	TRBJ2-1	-	CASSNYNEQFF	TGTGCCAGCAGCAACTACAATGAGCAGTTCTTC
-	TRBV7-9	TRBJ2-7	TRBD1	CASSPRQGNSLGSYEQYF	TGTGCCAGCAGCCCTCGACAGGGGAATTCCCTAGGTTCCTACGAGCAGTACTTC
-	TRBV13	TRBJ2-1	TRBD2	CASSSREAGAYEQFF	TGTGCCAGCAGCTCCCGGGAAGCGGGAGCTTATGAGCAGTTCTTC
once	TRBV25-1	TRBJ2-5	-	CASSEYKGGETQYF	TGTGCCAGCAGTGAATATAAGGGCGGTGAGACCCAGTACTTC
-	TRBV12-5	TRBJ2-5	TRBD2	CASGHGTSGREVTQYF	TGTGCTAGTGGTCACGGGACTAGCGGGAGAGAGGTGACCCAGTACTTC
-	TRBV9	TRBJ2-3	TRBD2	CASSVGNGLAGTDTQYF	TGTGCCAGCAGCGTAGGGAACGGACTAGCGGGAACAGATACGCAGTATTTT
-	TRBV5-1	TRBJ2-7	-	CASSPGRVEQYF	TGCGCCAGCAGTCCTGGCAGGGTGGAGCAGTACTTC
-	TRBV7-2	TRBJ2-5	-	CASRGLAWETQYF	TGTGCCAGCAGGGGGCTGGCCTGGGAGACCCAGTACTTC
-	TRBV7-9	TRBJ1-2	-	CASSSGTQFNGYTF	TGTGCCAGCAGTTCCGGGACGCAATTTAACGGCTACACCTTC
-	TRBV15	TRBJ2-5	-	CATSTPGGGPRLETQYF	TGTGCCACCAGCACTCCTGGAGGCGGTCCCCGTTTAGAGACCCAGTACTTC
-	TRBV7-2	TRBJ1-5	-	CASSPIVMENQPQHF	TGTGCCAGCAGTCCGATAGTGATGGAAAATCAGCCCCAGCATTTT
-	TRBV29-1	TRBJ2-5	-	CSVGGAQETQYF	TGCAGCGTTGGAGGGGCACAAGAGACCCAGTACTTC
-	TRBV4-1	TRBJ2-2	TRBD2	CASSQALPGLAYSGELFF	TGCGCCAGCAGCCAAGCCCTACCGGGACTAGCCTATTCCGGGGAGCTGTTTTTT
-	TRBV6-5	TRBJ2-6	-	CASSLGGANVLTF	TGTGCCAGCAGTTTAGGGGGGGCCAACGTCCTGACTTTC
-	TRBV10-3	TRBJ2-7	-	CAIRQGSSYEQYF	TGTGCCATCAGACAGGGATCGAGCTACGAGCAGTACTTC
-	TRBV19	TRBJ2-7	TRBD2	CASTTRREGAYEQYF	TGTGCCAGTACCACAAGGCGGGAGGGCGCCTACGAGCAGTACTTC
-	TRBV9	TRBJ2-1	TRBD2	CASSVGVAGVPYNEQFF	TGTGCCAGCAGCGTAGGTGTAGCGGGAGTGCCCTACAATGAGCAGTTCTTC
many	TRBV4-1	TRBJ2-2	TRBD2	CASSQGNSGDTGELFF	TGCGCCAGCAGCCAAGGGAATAGCGGGGACACCGGGGAGCTGTTTTTT
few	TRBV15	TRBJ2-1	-	CATSRDHVLQFF	TGTGCCACCAGCAGAGATCACGTGTTGCAGTTCTTC
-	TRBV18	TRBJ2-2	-	CASSQPTVNTGELFF	TGTGCCAGCTCACAACCAACAGTGAACACCGGGGAGCTGTTTTTT
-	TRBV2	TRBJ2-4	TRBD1	CASKGGRDIQYF	TGTGCCAGCAAAGGGGGCAGGGACATTCAGTACTTC
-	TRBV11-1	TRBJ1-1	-	CASSPPGVVYTEAFF	TGTGCCAGCAGCCCACCAGGGGTCGTTTACACTGAAGCTTTCTTT
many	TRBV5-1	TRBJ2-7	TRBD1	CASSVQPGGSSYEQYF	TGCGCCAGCAGCGTTCAGCCAGGGGGCTCCTCCTACGAGCAGTACTTC
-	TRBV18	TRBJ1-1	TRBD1	CASSPYPTGMANTEAFF	TGTGCCAGCTCACCGTACCCGACAGGGATGGCGAACACTGAAGCTTTCTTT
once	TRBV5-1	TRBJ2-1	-	CASSLDEGRYNEQFF	TGCGCCAGCAGTCTGGATGAGGGCAGATACAATGAGCAGTTCTTC
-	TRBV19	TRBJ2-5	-	CASSIGLFEETQYF	TGTGCCAGTAGTATTGGTCTTTTCGAAGAGACCCAGTACTTC
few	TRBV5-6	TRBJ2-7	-	CASSLEYMGREQYF	TGTGCCAGCAGCTTGGAATATATGGGCCGCGAGCAGTACTTC
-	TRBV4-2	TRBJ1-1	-	CASSQDPQAQGSGTEAFF	TGTGCCAGCAGCCAAGACCCGCAGGCGCAGGGTTCTGGGACTGAAGCTTTCTTT
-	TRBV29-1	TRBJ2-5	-	CSVVNFGGDKTQYF	TGCAGCGTTGTGAATTTTGGGGGTGACAAGACCCAGTACTTC
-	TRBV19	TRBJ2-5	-	CASSIVLKGQETQYF	TGTGCCAGTAGTATAGTGTTAAAGGGACAAGAGACCCAGTACTTC
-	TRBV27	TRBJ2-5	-	CASSSPRVGETQYF	TGTGCCAGCAGTTCCCCCCGGGTGGGGGAGACCCAGTACTTC
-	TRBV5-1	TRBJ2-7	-	CASSRGGESYEQYF	TGCGCCAGCAGCAGAGGGGGGGAGTCATACGAGCAGTACTTC
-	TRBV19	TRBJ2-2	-	CASSIDQGGTGELFF	TGTGCCAGTAGTATAGATCAGGGGGGCACCGGGGAGCTGTTTTTT
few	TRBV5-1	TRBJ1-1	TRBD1	CASTQQGAGTEAFF	TGCGCCAGCACCCAACAGGGGGCGGGTACTGAAGCTTTCTTT
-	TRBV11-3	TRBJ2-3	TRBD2	CASSLSSIPGGDTQYF	TGTGCCAGCAGCTTATCGTCCATCCCCGGGGGGGATACGCAGTATTTT
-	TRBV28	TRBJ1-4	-	CASSVGGRDEKLFF	TGTGCCAGCAGTGTGGGCGGCCGGGATGAAAAACTGTTTTTT